Sequencing of this TCR beta chain was carried out in a study of HIV-infected patients and healthy controls. There are a few counts of this clonotype. The CDR3 runs to 14 residues. Trimming left V 0 bases short and J 3 bases short, with 9 bases between. Germline loops: CDR1 MNHNY, CDR2 SVGAGI (reference sequence). TCRdb reprocessed the 5' RACE reads via MiXCR and lists one record per CDR3 protein. The data hold almost 65,000 distinct CDR3 sequences, with about 19% observed a single time. This receptor was taken from a human donor in good health. Material: CD4+ T cells from blood. The rearrangement links TRBV6-6 to TRBJ2-7, with D perhaps TRBD2 (5 bases). The CDR3 loop is CASSYSGGHYEQYF. CDR3 coding DNA: TGTGCCAGCAGTTACTCGGGCGGGCACTACGAGCAGTACTTC.